The subject of this entry is one TCR beta chain. In germline, CDR1 is SGHNT, CDR2 YENEEA. V lost 1 base, J lost 1 base, and 0 bases stayed unmatched. CDR3 size: 14 residues. The protocol was immunoSEQ multiplex PCR, while the TCRdb copy is restricted to in-frame clones and leaves out a portion. This sample has approximately 85,000 clones, with around 92% found just once. This entry is derived from a study of technical replicates of blood from several donors. V usage is TRBV11-3 and J usage is TRBJ1-1; 7 bases align to TRBD1. Specimen: T cells isolated from PBMCs. The sequence was collected from a human donor in good health. The CDR3 nucleotides are TGTGCCAGCAGCTTAGCAGGGGGGAACACTGAAGCTTTCTTT. This sequence encodes CASSLAGGNTEAFF.